The following is a T cell receptor beta chain sequence with its context. What it recognizes is unknown. The source of the sample is a study of Ad26.COV2.S vaccination and SARS-CoV-2 variants. Overall study context: Donor got 5x10^10 or 1x10^11 viral particles of Ad26.COV2.S.

The CDR3 loop spans 15 amino acids. V was trimmed by 0 bases and J by 1 base, leaving 11 bases between them. The germline V gene encodes CDR1 SGHNT and CDR2 YYREEE (reference sequence). Treatment described: some 19 received Ad26.COV2.S at low or high dose, single or two shots; about 5 received placebo; per-sample allocation not given. Sampling was done on day 63 after the first vaccine or placebo injection. An Ad26 vector that expressed Wuhan-strain SARS-CoV-2 spike constituted the vaccine. Clones were sequenced by immunoSEQ multiplex PCR, and TCRdb holds only the in-frame ones, with some missing. The repertoire holds approximately 480,000 clones, with roughly 89% as singletons. Study outcomes and limitations: Marked by substantial breadth, spike-specific CD8+ and CD4+ T cell responses were reportedly seen after vaccination. Possibly, TCR breadth and depth analyses underestimated total T cell responses.

The clonotype originates from a person between 18 and 65 years old who received the Ad26.COV2.S COVID-19 vaccine or a placebo. This chain links TRBV5-4 with TRBJ2-7; a weak D match, TRBD1 (6 bases). Sample: peripheral blood, taken in a trial of Ad26.COV2.S vaccine versus placebo. The CDR3, as DNA: TGTGCCAGCAGCTTGGAGGGGGTCCGATCCTACGAGCAGTACTTC. This encodes CASSLEGVRSYEQYF.